The clone carrying this T cell receptor (beta chain) was detected once. Its antigen remains unidentified. The data derive from a study of blood T cells in healthy people across ages. Study-wide results and limits: Naive CD4+ cell counts and diversity both ran higher in long-lived than in aged donors.

A sample-barcoded 5' primer and a J-beta primer mix were used in a second PCR of roughly 6 to 11 cycles. TCRdb re-derived calls from the 5' RACE reads in MiXCR, one entry per CDR3 protein. The table lists 550,000 to 750,000 distinct CDR3 sequences, 20% to 25% of them singletons. Trimming shortened V by 0 bases and J by 8 bases, and 10 bases separated the two germline ends. Germline V gene sequence: CDR1 MGHRA, CDR2 YSYEKL. The CDR3 sequence is 13 residues long. This TCR came from a man in his sixties or seventies in good health. Sequenced sample: blood. The chain is built from TRBV4-1 and TRBJ1-2; D gene uncertain. CDR3 residues: CASSQDGLWGYTF. In nucleotides, the CDR3 is TGCGCCAGCAGCCAAGATGGGCTGTGGGGCTACACCTTC.